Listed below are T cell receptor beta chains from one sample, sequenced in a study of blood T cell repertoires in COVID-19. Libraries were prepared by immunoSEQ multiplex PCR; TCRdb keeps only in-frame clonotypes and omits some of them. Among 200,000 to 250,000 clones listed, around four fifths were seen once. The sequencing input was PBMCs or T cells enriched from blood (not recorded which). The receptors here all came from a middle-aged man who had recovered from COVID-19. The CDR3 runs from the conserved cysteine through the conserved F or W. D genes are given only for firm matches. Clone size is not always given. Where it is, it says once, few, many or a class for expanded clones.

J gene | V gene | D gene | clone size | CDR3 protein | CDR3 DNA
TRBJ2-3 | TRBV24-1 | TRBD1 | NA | CATSGGTAPQIDTQYF | TGTGCCACCAGTGGGGGGACAGCCCCCCAAATAGATACGCAGTATTTT
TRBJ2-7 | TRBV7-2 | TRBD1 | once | CASSLVGTGGSGEQYF | TGTGCCAGCAGCTTAGTAGGGACAGGGGGCTCGGGCGAGCAGTACTTC
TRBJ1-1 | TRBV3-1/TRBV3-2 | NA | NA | CASSQVGQKRPEAFF | TGTGCCAGCAGCCAAGTCGGACAGAAGAGGCCTGAAGCTTTCTTT
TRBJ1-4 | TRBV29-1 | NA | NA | CSVLPGAVGEKLFF | TGCAGCGTCCTACCCGGCGCGGTTGGGGAAAAACTGTTTTTT
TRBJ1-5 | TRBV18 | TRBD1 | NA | CASSAGQGNQPQHF | TGTGCCAGCTCAGCGGGACAGGGGAATCAGCCCCAGCATTTT
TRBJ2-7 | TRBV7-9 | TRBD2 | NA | CASSPLRSGTSGDHYEQYF | TGTGCCAGCAGCCCGCTCCGATCCGGGACTAGCGGGGACCACTACGAGCAGTACTTC
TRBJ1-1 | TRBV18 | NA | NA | CASSPPRVTEAFF | TGTGCCAGCTCACCACCCAGGGTCACTGAAGCTTTCTTT
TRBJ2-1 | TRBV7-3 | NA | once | CASSFQGHNEQFF | TGTGCCAGCAGCTTCCAGGGCCACAATGAGCAGTTCTTC
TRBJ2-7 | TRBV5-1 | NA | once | CASSLPGRSEQYF | TGCGCCAGCAGCTTGCCAGGGCGTAGCGAGCAGTACTTC
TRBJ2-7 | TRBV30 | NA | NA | CAWSVHGGPYEQYF | TGTGCCTGGAGTGTACATGGGGGCCCCTACGAGCAGTACTTC
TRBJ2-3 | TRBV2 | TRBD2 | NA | CASSESSGADTQYF | TGTGCCAGCAGTGAATCTAGCGGGGCAGATACGCAGTATTTT
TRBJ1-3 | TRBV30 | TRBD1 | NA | CAWKWGRGRNTIYF | TGTGCCTGGAAGTGGGGCAGGGGGAGAAACACCATATATTTT
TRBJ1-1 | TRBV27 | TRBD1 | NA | CASILSGQGWSNTEAFF | TGTGCCAGCATCCTATCGGGACAGGGGTGGTCGAACACTGAAGCTTTCTTT
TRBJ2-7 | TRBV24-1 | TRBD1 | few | CATSDARGYEQYF | TGTGCCACCAGTGACGCCAGGGGGTACGAGCAGTACTTC
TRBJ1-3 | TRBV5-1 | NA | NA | CATSLTGISGNTIYF | TGCGCCACCTCTTTAACAGGAATCTCTGGAAACACCATATATTTT
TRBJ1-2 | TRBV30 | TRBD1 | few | CAWVTGGDGYTF | TGTGCCTGGGTCACAGGGGGCGATGGCTACACCTTC
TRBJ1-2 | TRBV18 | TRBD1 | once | CASSPTQGANYGYTF | TGTGCCAGCTCACCGACACAGGGGGCCAACTATGGCTACACCTTC
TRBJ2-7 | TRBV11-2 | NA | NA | CASSLFRVIYEQYF | TGTGCCAGCAGCTTGTTCCGGGTAATATACGAGCAGTACTTC
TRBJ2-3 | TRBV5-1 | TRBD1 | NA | CASGQGTDTQYF | TGCGCCAGCGGACAGGGCACAGATACGCAGTATTTT
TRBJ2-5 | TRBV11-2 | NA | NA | CASSLPFGGQETQYF | TGTGCCAGCAGCTTACCGTTTGGGGGGCAAGAGACCCAGTACTTC
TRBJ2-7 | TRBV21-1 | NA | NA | CASRPLGAFYEQYF | TGTGCCAGCAGGCCGTTGGGGGCTTTCTACGAGCAGTACTTC
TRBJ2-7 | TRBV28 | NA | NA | CASSLGGIYEQYF | TGTGCCAGCAGCCTGGGGGGAATCTACGAGCAGTACTTC
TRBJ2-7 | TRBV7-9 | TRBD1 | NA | CASSAQGQVGSYEQYF | TGTGCCAGCAGCGCACAGGGACAGGTCGGCTCCTACGAGCAGTACTTC
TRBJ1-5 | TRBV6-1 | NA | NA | CASSDRVQPQHF | TGTGCCAGCAGTGACAGGGTTCAGCCCCAGCATTTT
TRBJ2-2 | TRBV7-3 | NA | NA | CASSSSSVSTGELFF | TGTGCCAGCAGCTCTTCCTCAGTGTCAACCGGGGAGCTGTTTTTT
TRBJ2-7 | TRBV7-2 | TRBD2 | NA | CASSPRGTSYSYEQYF | TGTGCCAGCAGCCCAAGGGGGACTAGCTATTCCTACGAGCAGTACTTC
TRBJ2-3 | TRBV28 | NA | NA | CASSSPHTTDTQYF | TGTGCCAGCAGTTCCCCCCACACGACAGATACGCAGTATTTT
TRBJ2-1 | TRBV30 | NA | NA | CAWSRASYEQFF | TGTGCCTGGAGTAGAGCTAGCTACGAGCAGTTCTTC
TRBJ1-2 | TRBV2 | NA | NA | CASSRTLLNYGYTF | TGTGCCAGCAGCCGGACACTCCTGAACTATGGCTACACCTTC
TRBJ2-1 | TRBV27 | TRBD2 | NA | CASSLSGRTYNEQFF | TGTGCCAGCAGTTTGAGCGGGAGAACCTACAATGAGCAGTTCTTC
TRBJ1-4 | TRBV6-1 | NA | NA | CASSDTGSGRKLFF | TGTGCCAGCAGTGACACAGGGTCCGGACGAAAACTGTTTTTT
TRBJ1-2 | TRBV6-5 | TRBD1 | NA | CASSNRGHYGYTF | TGTGCCAGCAGTAACAGGGGACACTATGGCTACACCTTC
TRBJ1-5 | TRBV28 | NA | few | CASTKRQGEQPQHF | TGTGCCAGCACCAAGCGCCAAGGGGAACAGCCCCAGCATTTT
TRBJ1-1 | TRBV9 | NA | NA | CASSVAPRGTEAFF | TGTGCCAGCAGCGTAGCTCCCAGGGGCACTGAAGCTTTCTTT
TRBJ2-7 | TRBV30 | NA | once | CAWSVGRRSWASPLYEQYF | TGTGCCTGGAGTGTGGGGCGGCGGTCGTGGGCCAGTCCGTTATACGAGCAGTACTTC
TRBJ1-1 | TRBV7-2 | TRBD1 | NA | CASSIQGGEAFF | TGTGCCAGCAGCATTCAGGGGGGTGAAGCTTTCTTT
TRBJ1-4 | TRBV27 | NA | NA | CASSLVGATNEKLFF | TGTGCCAGCAGTTTAGTGGGGGCGACTAATGAAAAACTGTTTTTT
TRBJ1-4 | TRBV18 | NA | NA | CASSPPTRMEKLFF | TGTGCCAGCTCACCACCGACCAGGATGGAAAAACTGTTTTTT
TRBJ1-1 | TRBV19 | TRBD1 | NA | CASSIVLVGWTGGYTEAFF | TGTGCCAGTAGTATAGTATTGGTAGGGTGGACAGGGGGCTACACTGAAGCTTTCTTT
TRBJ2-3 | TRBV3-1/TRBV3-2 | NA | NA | CASSQGTAVLGDTQYF | TGTGCCAGCAGCCAAGGGACAGCAGTTCTAGGAGATACGCAGTATTTT
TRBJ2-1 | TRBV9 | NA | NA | CASSGRLGPYPHEQFF | TGTGCCAGCAGCGGGCGACTAGGTCCCTATCCGCATGAGCAGTTCTTC
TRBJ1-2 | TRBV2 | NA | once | CASSREGDHGYTF | TGTGCCAGCAGTCGAGAGGGGGACCATGGCTACACCTTC
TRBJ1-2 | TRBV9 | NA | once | CASSVGDGPVDTF | TGTGCCAGCAGCGTAGGAGATGGGCCGGTGGACACCTTC
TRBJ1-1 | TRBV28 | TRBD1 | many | CASSLDRGVWGAFF | TGTGCCAGCAGTTTGGACAGGGGAGTGTGGGGAGCTTTCTTT
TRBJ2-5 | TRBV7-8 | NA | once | CASSPGEGGETQYF | TGTGCCAGCAGCCCAGGGGAGGGAGGAGAGACCCAGTACTTC
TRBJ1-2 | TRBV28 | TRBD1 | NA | CASSFGDSYGYTF | TGTGCCAGCAGTTTTGGGGACAGCTATGGCTACACCTTC
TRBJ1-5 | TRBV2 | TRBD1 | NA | CASSEDRGGNQPQHF | TGTGCCAGCAGTGAAGACAGGGGCGGCAATCAGCCCCAGCATTTT
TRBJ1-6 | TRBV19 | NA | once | CASTPGGHSPLHF | TGTGCCAGTACCCCGGGGGGTCATTCACCCCTCCACTTT
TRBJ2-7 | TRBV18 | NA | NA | CASKRVVGREPRVNGYEQYF | TGTGCCAGCAAACGAGTGGTGGGAAGGGAACCCAGGGTCAATGGGTACGAGCAGTACTTC
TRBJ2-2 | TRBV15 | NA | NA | CATSRDPRQGGEVTGELFF | TGTGCCACCAGCAGAGACCCCAGACAGGGCGGGGAGGTCACCGGGGAGCTGTTTTTT
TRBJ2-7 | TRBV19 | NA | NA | CASSIGRFYEQYF | TGTGCCAGTAGTATTGGCAGGTTCTACGAGCAGTACTTC
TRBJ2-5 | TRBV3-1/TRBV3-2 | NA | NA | CASRPRGMGETQYF | TGTGCCAGCAGGCCCCGCGGGATGGGAGAGACCCAGTACTTC
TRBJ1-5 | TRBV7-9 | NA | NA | CASSLAWGDSNQPQHF | TGTGCCAGCAGCTTAGCGTGGGGGGACAGCAATCAGCCCCAGCATTTT
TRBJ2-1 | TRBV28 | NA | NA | CASRGGALYNEQFF | TGTGCCAGCAGAGGAGGGGCCCTCTACAATGAGCAGTTCTTC
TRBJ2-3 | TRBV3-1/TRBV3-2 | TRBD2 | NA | CASSPLRAGVLTDTQYF | TGTGCCAGCAGCCCTCTCAGAGCGGGGGTTCTCACAGATACGCAGTATTTT